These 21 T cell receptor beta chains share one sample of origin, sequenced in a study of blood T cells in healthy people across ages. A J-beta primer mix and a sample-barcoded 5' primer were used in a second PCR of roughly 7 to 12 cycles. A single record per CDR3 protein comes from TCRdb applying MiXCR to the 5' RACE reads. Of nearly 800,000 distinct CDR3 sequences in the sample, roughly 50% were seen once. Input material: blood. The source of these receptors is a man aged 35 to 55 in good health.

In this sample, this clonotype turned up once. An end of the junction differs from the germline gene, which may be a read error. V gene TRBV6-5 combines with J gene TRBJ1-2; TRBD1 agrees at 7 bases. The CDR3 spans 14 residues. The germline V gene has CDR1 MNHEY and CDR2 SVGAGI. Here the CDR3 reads CASGYATGLYGYTF. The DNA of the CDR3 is TGTGCCAGCGGTTACGCGACAGGGTTATATGGCTACACCTTC.

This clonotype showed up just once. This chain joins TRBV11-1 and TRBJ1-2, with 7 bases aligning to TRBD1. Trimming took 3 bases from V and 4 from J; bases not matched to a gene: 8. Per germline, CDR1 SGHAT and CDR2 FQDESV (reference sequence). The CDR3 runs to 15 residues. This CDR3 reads CASSFRQGETYGYTF. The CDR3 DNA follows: TGTGCCAGCAGCTTCCGACAGGGAGAAACCTATGGCTACACCTTC.

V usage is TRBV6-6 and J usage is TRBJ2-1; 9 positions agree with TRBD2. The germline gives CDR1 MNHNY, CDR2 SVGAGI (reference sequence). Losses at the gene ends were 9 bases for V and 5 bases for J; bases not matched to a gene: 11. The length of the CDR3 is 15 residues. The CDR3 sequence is CASFMVRLADNEQFF. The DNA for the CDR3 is TGTGCCAGTTTTATGGTTCGACTAGCGGACAATGAGCAGTTCTTC.

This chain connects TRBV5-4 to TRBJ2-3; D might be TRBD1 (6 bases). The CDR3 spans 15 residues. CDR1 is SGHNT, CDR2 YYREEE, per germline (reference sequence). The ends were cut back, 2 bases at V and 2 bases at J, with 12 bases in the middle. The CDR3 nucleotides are TGTGCCAGCAGCTTTCAGGGGACGGTCACAGATACGCAGTATTTT. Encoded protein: CASSFQGTVTDTQYF.

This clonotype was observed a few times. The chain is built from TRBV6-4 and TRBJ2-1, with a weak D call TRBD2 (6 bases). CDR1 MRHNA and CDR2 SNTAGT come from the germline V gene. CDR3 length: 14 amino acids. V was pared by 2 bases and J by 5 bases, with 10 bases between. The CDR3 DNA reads TGTGCCAGCAGTGACGCCGGGGGAAACAATGAGCAGTTCTTC. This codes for CASSDAGGNNEQFF.

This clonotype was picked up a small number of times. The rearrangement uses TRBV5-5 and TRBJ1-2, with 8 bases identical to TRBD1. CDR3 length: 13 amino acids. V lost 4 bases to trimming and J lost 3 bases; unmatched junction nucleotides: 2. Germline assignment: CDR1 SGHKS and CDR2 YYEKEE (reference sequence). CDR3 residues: CASSDRGDYGYTF. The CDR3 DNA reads TGTGCCAGCAGCGACAGGGGCGACTATGGCTACACCTTC.

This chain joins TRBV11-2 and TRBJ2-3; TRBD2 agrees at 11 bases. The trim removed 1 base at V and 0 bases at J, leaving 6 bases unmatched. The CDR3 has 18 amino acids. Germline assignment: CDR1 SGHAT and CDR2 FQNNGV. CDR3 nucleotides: TGTGCCAGCAGCTTAGTAGCGGGGGGGAGAACTAGCACAGATACGCAGTATTTT. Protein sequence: CASSLVAGGRTSTDTQYF.

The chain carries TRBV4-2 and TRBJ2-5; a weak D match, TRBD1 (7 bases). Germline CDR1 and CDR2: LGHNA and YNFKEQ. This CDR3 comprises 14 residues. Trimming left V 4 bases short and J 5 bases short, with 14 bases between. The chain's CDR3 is CASSPPQGRETQYF. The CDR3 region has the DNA TGTGCCAGCAGCCCCCCACAGGGGAGGGAGACCCAGTACTTC.

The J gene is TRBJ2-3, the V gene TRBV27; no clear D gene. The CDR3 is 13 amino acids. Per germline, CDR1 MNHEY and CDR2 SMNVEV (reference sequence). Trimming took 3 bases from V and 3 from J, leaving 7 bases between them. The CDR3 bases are TGTGCCAGCAGTTTTTTGGTTACAGATACGCAGTATTTT. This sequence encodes CASSFLVTDTQYF.

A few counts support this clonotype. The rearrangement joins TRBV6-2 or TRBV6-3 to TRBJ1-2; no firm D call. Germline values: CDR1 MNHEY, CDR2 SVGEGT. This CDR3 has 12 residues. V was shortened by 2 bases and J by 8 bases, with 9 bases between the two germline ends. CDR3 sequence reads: CASSYDGEGYTF. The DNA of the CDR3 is TGTGCCAGCAGTTACGATGGGGAAGGCTACACCTTC.

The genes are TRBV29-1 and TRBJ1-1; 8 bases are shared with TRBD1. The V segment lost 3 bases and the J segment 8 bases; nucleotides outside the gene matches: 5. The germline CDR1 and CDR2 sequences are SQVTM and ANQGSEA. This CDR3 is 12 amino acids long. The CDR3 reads CSVERQGREAFF. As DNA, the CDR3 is TGCAGCGTTGAGAGACAGGGGCGCGAAGCTTTCTTT.

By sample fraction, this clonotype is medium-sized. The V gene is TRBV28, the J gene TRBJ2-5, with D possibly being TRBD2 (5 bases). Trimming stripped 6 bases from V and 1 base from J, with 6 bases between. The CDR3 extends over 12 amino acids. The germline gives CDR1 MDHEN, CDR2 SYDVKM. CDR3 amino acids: CASRDSQETQYF. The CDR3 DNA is TGTGCCAGCAGGGACTCCCAAGAGACCCAGTACTTC.

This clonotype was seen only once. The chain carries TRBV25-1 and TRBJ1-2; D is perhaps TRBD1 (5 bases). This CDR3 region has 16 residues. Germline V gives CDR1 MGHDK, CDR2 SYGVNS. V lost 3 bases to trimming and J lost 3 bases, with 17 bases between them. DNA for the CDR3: TGTGCCAGCAGTGATCCTAGGGGAGCCGGCGACTATGGCTACACCTTC. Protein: CASSDPRGAGDYGYTF.

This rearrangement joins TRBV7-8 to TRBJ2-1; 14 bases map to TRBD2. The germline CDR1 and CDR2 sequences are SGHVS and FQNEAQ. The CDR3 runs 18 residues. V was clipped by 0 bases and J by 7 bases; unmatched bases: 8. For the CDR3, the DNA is TGTGCCAGCAGCTTAGCGCCAGGACTAGCGGGAGGATCTAATGAGCAGTTCTTC. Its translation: CASSLAPGLAGGSNEQFF. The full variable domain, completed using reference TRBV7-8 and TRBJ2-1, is GAGVSQSPRYKVAKRGQDVALRCDPISGHVSLFWYQQALGQGPEFLTYFQNEAQLDKSGLPSDRFFAERPEGSVSTLKIQRTQQEDSAVYLCASSLAPGLAGGSNEQFFGPGTRLTVL.

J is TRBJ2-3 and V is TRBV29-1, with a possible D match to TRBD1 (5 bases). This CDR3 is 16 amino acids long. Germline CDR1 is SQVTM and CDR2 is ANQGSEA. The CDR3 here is CSHFPMGRPGTDTQYF. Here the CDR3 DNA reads TGCAGTCACTTCCCCATGGGGCGGCCGGGCACAGATACGCAGTATTTT.

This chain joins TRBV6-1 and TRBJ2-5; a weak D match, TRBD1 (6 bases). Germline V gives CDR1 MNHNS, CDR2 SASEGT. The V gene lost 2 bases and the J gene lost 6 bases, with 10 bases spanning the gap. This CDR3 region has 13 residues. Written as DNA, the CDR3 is TGTGCCAGCAGTGAACAGGGGTTACAGACCCAGTACTTC. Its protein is CASSEQGLQTQYF.

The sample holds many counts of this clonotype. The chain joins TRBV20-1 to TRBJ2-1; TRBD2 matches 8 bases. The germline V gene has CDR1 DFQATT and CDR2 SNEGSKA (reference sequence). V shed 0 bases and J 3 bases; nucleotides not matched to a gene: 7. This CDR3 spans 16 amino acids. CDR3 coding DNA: TGCAGTGCTAGAGACATCCCAGCGGGGGACTACAATGAGCAGTTCTTC. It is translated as CSARDIPAGDYNEQFF.

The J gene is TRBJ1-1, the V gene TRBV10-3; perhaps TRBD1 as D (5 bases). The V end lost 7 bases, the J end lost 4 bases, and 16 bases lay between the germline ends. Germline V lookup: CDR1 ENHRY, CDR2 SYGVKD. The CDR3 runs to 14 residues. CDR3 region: CAINQGVAATEAFF. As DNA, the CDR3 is TGTGCCATCAACCAGGGAGTTGCTGCCACTGAAGCTTTCTTT.

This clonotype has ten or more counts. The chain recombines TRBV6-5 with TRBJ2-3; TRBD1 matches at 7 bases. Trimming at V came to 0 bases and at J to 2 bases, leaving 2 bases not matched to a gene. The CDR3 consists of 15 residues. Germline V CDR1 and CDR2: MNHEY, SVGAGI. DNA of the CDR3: TGTGCCAGCAGTTACTCGGGACAGTACACAGATACGCAGTATTTT. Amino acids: CASSYSGQYTDTQYF.

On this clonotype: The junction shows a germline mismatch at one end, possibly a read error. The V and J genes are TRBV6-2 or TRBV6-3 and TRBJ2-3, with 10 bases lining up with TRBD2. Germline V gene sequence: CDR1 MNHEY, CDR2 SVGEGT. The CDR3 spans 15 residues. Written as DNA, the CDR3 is TGTGCCAGCAGTTACTCGAGGCTAGCGGGAGATGCGCAGTATTTT. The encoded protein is CASSYSRLAGDAQYF.

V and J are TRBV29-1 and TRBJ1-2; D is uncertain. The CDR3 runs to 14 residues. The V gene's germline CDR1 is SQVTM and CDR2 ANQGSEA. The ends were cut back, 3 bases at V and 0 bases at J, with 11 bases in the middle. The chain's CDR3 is CSVDRAEANYGYTF. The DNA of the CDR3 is TGCAGCGTTGATAGGGCAGAAGCTAACTATGGCTACACCTTC.